One sample yielded the 17 T cell receptor beta chains listed below, sequenced in a study of blood T cells in healthy people across ages. With a J-beta primer mix and a sample-barcoded 5' primer, a second PCR ran 7 to 11 cycles. From the 5' RACE reads, TCRdb called clonotypes with MiXCR, one entry per CDR3 protein. This sample yields over 950,000 distinct CDR3 sequences, of which roughly 51% are seen a single time; 20% to 25% belongs to the top ten. The sequenced sample consisted of blood. The receptor source for this set is an older woman in good health.

The chain employs TRBV12-3 or TRBV12-4 and TRBJ2-3, with 12 bases matching TRBD2. Trimming took 6 bases from V and 0 from J; bases not matched to a gene: 4. The CDR3 spans 16 residues. The CDR3 DNA reads TGTGCCAGCAGGCGGACTAGCGGGGTGAGCACAGATACGCAGTATTTT. Translating gives CASRRTSGVSTDTQYF.

This chain uses TRBV28 with TRBJ2-7, with TRBD2 identical over 7 bases. CDR1 MDHEN and CDR2 SYDVKM come from the germline V gene. This CDR3 region has 15 residues. V trimming: 2 bases; J trimming: 5 bases; junction bases outside the gene matches: 9. In DNA, the CDR3 is TGTGCCAGCAGTTTAGGACCGGGACTATACCACGAGCAGTACTTC. This codes for CASSLGPGLYHEQYF.

J is TRBJ2-1 and V is TRBV13, with TRBD2 matching 8 bases. With 1 base clipped from V and 1 base from J, the junction kept 6 bases outside the gene matches. Germline CDR1 and CDR2: PRHDT and FYEKMQ (reference sequence). CDR3 length: 17 amino acids. CDR3 nucleotides: TGTGCCAGCAGCTTAGCTAAAGCGGGAGCGTCCTACAATGAGCAGTTCTTC. It translates to CASSLAKAGASYNEQFF.

This clonotype was seen a handful of times. The chain combines TRBV20-1 with TRBJ2-1, with D uncertain. CDR3 length: 10 amino acids. V was clipped by 7 bases and J by 10 bases, with 11 bases between them. From germline, CDR1 is DFQATT and CDR2 SNEGSKA (reference sequence). CDR3 bases: TGCAGTGTTGGGTTTAGGGAGCAGTTCTTC. It codes for CSVGFREQFF.

The chain combines TRBV7-3 with TRBJ2-5; D uncertain. The end of the DNA aligns better with TRBJ2-1, so the J call may be wrong. The CDR3 sequence is 13 residues long. Germline loops: CDR1 SGHTA, CDR2 FQGTGA. The CDR3 reads CASRPLVQETQFF. CDR3 sequence (DNA): TGTGCCAGCAGGCCTTTGGTCCAAGAGACCCAGTTCTTC.

This clonotype occurred a few times. The V call is TRBV7-2, the J call TRBJ2-1; 10 bases are shared with TRBD2. CDR1 SGHTA and CDR2 FQGNSA come from the germline V gene. The CDR3 is 17 residues long. V lost 1 base and J lost 8; bases outside the gene matches: 11. Written as DNA, the CDR3 is TGTGCCAGCAGCTTAGTCCTAGCGGGAGAGATTGGCGATGAGCAGTTCTTC. It codes for CASSLVLAGEIGDEQFF.

This clonotype has more than one count but fewer than ten. The chain uses TRBV4-1 and TRBJ2-3; D may be TRBD2 (6 bases). V lost 4 bases and J lost 1, with 12 bases in between. The CDR3 runs 15 residues. Germline-derived CDR1 and CDR2 are MGHRA and YSYEKL. The DNA for the CDR3 is TGCGCCAGCAGCCCGAGGGTAGCGGGCACAGATACGCAGTATTTT. It specifies CASSPRVAGTDTQYF.

The sample holds a few counts of this clonotype. This chain joins TRBV18 and TRBJ2-6, with D perhaps matching TRBD1 (5 bases). CDR3 length: 17 residues. Per the germline V gene, CDR1 is KGHSH and CDR2 is LQKENI. V shed 3 bases and J shed 0 bases, with 12 bases lying between them. Written as DNA, the CDR3 is TGTGCCAGCTCACCTCGACAGAAAAGCTCTGGGGCCAACGTCCTGACTTTC. It translates to CASSPRQKSSGANVLTF.

The chain couples TRBV6-8 to TRBJ2-7; D might be TRBD1 (5 bases). The germline V gene encodes CDR1 MNHGY and CDR2 SAAAGT. V lost 2 bases and J 2 bases, leaving 16 bases between the germline ends. This CDR3 is built from 16 residues. The CDR3 is CASSYRSANRTYEQYF. The CDR3 DNA reads as TGTGCCAGCAGTTACCGATCAGCAAACAGGACCTACGAGCAGTACTTC.

There are a few counts of this clonotype. The chain recombines TRBV6-2 or TRBV6-3 with TRBJ1-1, with D possibly matching TRBD1 (6 bases). There are 11 residues in the CDR3. Germline V gene data show CDR1 as MNHEY and CDR2 as SVGEGT. V was shortened by 5 bases and J by 8 bases, with 9 bases between the two germline ends. The CDR3 is CASSRGDEAFF. DNA of the CDR3: TGTGCCAGCAGTAGGGGGGACGAAGCTTTCTTT.

The chain joins TRBV24-1 to TRBJ2-7; D not certain. The ends were cut back, 5 bases at V and 2 bases at J, with 6 bases in the middle. Germline CDR1 KGHDR, CDR2 SFDVKD. CDR3 length: 12 amino acids. The CDR3 coding sequence is TGTGCCACCAGTGGAGGCCCCTACGAGCAGTACTTC. Its translation is CATSGGPYEQYF.

This clonotype was detected only a few times. V is TRBV3-1 and J is TRBJ1-2, with a possible D match to TRBD1 (5 bases). CDR1 is LGHDT and CDR2 is YNNKEL in the germline V gene (reference sequence). CDR3 size: 15 residues. V lost 3 bases, J lost 5 bases, and 16 bases lay in between. In DNA, the CDR3 is TGTGCCAGCAGCCAGGGGGGATCCCCAACGTATGGCTACACCTTC. It is translated as CASSQGGSPTYGYTF.

This clonotype was found a few times. The chain has TRBV28 and TRBJ2-3, with 9 nucleotides matching TRBD1. Germline V gene lookup returns CDR1 MDHEN and CDR2 SYDVKM. V lost 6 bases, J lost 2 bases, and 6 bases stayed unmatched. This CDR3 contains 15 residues. The DNA for the CDR3 is TGTGCCAGCAGCAAAGACAGGGGGAACACAGATACGCAGTATTTT. Its translation is CASSKDRGNTDTQYF. Full variable domain (missing parts from reference TRBV28 and TRBJ2-3): DVKVTQSSRYLVKRTGEKVFLECVQDMDHENMFWYRQDPGLGLRLIYFSYDVKMKEKGDIPEGYSVSREKKERFSLILESASTNQTSMYLCASSKDRGNTDTQYFGPGTRLTVL.

This clonotype was observed a handful of times. V usage is TRBV12-3 or TRBV12-4 and J usage is TRBJ2-3; D remains ambiguous. The germline V and J ends were trimmed by 7 bases and 2 bases, with 19 bases remaining between them. The CDR3 is made up of 16 amino acids. CDR3 loop: CASNRLPSWFTDTQYF. Here the CDR3 DNA reads TGTGCCAGCAACCGTCTGCCTAGTTGGTTCACAGATACGCAGTATTTT.

The rearrangement links TRBV11-2 to TRBJ2-7; 7 bases align to TRBD2. CDR3 length equals 15 residues. From germline, CDR1 is SGHAT and CDR2 FQNNGV. Unmatched junction bases numbered 8, after V lost 4 bases and J lost 2 bases. CDR3 coding DNA: TGTGCCAGCAGCTGGGGAGCGGGACTTACCTACGAGCAGTACTTC. As protein: CASSWGAGLTYEQYF.

This clonotype was observed a few times. CDR3 region: CASRGLYEQFF. The CDR3 DNA is TGTGCCAGCAGGGGACTTTATGAGCAGTTCTTC. The chain employs TRBV25-1 and TRBJ2-1; D is perhaps TRBD2 (6 bases). Germline V CDR1 and CDR2: MGHDK, SYGVNS. V was cut by 6 bases and J by 8 bases, with 8 bases left in between. This CDR3 spans 11 amino acids.

V gene TRBV14 combines with J gene TRBJ2-2; 8 positions agree with TRBD1. Germline CDR1 reads SGHDN; CDR2 reads FVKESK. The V and J ends lost 2 bases and 3 bases, in that order; junction bases with no gene match: 5. CDR3 length equals 16 residues. Here the CDR3 DNA reads TGTGCCAGCAGCCAACCAGGGGGCCGGGACACCGGGGAGCTGTTTTTT. Protein: CASSQPGGRDTGELFF.